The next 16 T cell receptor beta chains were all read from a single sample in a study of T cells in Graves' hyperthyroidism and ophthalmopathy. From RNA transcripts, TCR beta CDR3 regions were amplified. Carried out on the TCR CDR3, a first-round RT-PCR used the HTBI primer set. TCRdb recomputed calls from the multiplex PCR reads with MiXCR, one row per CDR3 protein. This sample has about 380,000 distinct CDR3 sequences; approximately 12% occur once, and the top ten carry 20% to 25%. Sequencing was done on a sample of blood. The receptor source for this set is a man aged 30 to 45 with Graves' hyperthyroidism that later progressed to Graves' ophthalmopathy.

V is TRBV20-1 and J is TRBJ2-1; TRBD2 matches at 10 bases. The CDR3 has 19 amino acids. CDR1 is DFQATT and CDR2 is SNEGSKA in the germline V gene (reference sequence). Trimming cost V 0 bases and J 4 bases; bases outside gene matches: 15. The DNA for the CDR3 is TGCAGTGCTAGAGATATTGGGGGTAGCGGGGGGCGGGTTTACAATGAGCAGTTCTTC. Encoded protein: CSARDIGGSGGRVYNEQFF.

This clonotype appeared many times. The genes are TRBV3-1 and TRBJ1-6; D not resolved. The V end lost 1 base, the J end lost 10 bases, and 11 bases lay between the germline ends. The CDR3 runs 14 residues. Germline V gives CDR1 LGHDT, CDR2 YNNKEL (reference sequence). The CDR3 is CASSQGQASSPLHF. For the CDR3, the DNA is TGTGCCAGCAGCCAAGGGCAGGCGTCCTCACCCCTCCACTTT. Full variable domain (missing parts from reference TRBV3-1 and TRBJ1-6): DTAVSQTPKYLVTQMGNDKSIKCEQNLGHDTMYWYKQDSKKFLKIMFSYNNKELIINETVPNRFSPKSPDKAHLNLHINSLELGDSAVYFCASSQGQASSPLHFGNGTRLTVT.

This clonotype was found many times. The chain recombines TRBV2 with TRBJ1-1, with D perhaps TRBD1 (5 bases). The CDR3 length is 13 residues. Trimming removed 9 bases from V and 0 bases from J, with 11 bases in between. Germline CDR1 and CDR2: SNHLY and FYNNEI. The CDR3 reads CASTREMNTEAFF. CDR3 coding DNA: TGTGCCAGTACCAGGGAAATGAACACTGAAGCTTTCTTT.

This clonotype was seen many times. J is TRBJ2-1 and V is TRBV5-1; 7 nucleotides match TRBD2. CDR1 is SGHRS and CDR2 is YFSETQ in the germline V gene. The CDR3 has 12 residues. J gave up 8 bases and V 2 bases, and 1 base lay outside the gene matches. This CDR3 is CASSFAGDEQFF. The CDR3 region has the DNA TGCGCCAGCAGCTTCGCGGGGGATGAGCAGTTCTTC. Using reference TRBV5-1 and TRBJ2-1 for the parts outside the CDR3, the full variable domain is KAGVTQTPRYLIKTRGQQVTLSCSPISGHRSVSWYQQTPGQGLQFLFEYFSETQRNKGNFPGRFSGRQFSNSRSEMNVSTLELGDSALYLCASSFAGDEQFFGPGTRLTVL.

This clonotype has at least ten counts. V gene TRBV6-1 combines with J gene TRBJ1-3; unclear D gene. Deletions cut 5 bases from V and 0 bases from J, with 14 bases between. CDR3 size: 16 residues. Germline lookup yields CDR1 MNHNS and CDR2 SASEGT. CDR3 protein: CASSYALHSSGNTIYF. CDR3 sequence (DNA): TGTGCCAGCAGTTACGCATTACACAGCTCTGGAAACACCATATATTTT.

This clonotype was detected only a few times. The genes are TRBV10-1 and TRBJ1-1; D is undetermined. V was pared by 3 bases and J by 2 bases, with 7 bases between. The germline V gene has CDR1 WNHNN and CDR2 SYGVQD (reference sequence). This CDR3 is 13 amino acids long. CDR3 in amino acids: CASSEGINTEAFF. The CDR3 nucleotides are TGCGCCAGCAGTGAAGGTATCAACACTGAAGCTTTCTTT.

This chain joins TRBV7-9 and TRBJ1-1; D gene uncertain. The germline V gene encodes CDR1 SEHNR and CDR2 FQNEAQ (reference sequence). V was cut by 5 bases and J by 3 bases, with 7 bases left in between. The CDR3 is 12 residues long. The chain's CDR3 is CASSPLDTEAFF. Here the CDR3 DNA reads TGTGCCAGCAGCCCCCTCGACACTGAAGCTTTCTTT.

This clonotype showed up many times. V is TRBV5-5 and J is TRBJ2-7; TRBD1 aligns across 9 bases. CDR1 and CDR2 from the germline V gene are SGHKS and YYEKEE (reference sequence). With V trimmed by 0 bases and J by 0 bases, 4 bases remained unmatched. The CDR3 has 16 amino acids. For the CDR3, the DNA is TGTGCCAGCAGCTTGGAGGGACAGGGACTCTCCTACGAGCAGTACTTC. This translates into CASSLEGQGLSYEQYF.

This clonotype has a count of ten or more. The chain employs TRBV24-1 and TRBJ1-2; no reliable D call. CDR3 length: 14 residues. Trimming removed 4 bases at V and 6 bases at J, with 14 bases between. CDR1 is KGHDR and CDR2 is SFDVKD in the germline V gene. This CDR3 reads CATSDPFSGHGYTF. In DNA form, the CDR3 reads TGTGCCACCAGTGACCCCTTTTCGGGCCATGGCTACACCTTC.

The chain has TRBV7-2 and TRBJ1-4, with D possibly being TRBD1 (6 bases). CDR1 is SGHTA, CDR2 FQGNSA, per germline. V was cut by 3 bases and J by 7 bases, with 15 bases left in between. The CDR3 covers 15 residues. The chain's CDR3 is CASSLAGTRTEKLFF. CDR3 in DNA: TGTGCCAGCAGCTTGGCCGGGACAAGGACTGAAAAACTGTTTTTT.

CDR3 amino acids: CASSPRTPSNSPLHF. CDR3 nucleotides: TGTGCCAGCAGCCCTCGGACACCAAGTAATTCACCCCTCCACTTT. This chain links TRBV2 with TRBJ1-6; perhaps TRBD1 as D (5 bases). The germline gives CDR1 SNHLY, CDR2 FYNNEI. The CDR3 runs 15 residues. Between the trimmed V and J ends, which lost 6 bases and 6 bases, there was a span of 15 bases.

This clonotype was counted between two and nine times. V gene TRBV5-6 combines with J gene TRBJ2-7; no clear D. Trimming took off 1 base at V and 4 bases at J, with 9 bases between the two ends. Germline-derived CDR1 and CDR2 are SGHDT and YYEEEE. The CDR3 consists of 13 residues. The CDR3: CASSLFPGYEQYF. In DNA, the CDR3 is TGTGCCAGCAGCTTGTTTCCGGGTTACGAGCAGTACTTC.

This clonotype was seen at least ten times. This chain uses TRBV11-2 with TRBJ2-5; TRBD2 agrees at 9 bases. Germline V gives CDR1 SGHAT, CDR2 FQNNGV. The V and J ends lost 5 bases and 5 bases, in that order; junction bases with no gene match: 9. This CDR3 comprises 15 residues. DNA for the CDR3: TGTGCCAGCAGCGGAATAGCGGGGGTGACGGAGACCCAGTACTTC. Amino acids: CASSGIAGVTETQYF.

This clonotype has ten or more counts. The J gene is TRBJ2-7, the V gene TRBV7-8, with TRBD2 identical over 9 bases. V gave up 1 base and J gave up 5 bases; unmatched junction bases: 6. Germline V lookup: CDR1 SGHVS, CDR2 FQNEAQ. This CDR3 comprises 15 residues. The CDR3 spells CASSLGLAGENEQYF. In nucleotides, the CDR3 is TGTGCCAGCAGCTTAGGTTTAGCGGGGGAGAACGAGCAGTACTTC.

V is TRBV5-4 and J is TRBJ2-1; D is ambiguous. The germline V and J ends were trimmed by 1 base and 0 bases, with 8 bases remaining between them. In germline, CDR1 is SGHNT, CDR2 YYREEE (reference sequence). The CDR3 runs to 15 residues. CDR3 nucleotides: TGTGCCAGCAGCTTGAAGGGCAGCTCCTACAATGAGCAGTTCTTC. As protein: CASSLKGSSYNEQFF.

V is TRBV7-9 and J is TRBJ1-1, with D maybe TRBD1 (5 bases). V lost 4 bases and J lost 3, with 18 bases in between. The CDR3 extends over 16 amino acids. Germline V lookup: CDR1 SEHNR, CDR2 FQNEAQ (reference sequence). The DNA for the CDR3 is TGTGCCAGCAGCTCAACCAGTACAAGGGACCACACTGAAGCTTTCTTT. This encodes CASSSTSTRDHTEAFF.